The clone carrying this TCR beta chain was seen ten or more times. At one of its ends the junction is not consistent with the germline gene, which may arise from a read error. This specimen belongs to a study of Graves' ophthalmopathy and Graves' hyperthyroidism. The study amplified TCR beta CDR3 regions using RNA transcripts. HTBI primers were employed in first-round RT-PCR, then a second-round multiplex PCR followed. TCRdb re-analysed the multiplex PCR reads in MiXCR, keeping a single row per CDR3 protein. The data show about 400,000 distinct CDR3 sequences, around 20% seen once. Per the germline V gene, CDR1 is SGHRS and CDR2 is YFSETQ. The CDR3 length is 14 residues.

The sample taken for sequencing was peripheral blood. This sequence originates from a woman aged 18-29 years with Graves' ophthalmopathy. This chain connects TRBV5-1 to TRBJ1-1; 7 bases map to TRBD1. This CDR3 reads CASSPQGGNTEAFF. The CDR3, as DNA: TGTGCCAGCAGTCCCCAGGGGGGGAACACTGAAGCTTTCTTT.